This TCR beta chain comes out of a study of blood T cells in healthy people across ages. About the research overall: About one barcoded beta molecule per two T cells was the capture yield of template switching.

CDR3 size: 15 residues. Deletions cut 0 bases from V and 3 bases from J, with 11 bases between. In germline, CDR1 is LNHNV, CDR2 YYDKDF (reference sequence). Study-level findings and limits: When one million T cells were used, diversity estimates were thought to be underestimates.

Using a J-beta primer mix together with a sample-barcoded 5' primer, a second PCR was run for roughly 6 to 12 cycles. TCRdb reprocessed the 5' RACE reads via MiXCR and lists one record per CDR3 protein. The table records about 1.8 million distinct CDR3 sequences, approximately 50% of them present only once. A few counts support this clonotype. Its antigen is undetermined. Material for sequencing was blood. This clonotype originated in a woman in her forties in good health. This chain uses TRBV15 with TRBJ2-5; TRBD2 is a possible D gene (6 bases). CDR3 sequence (DNA): TGTGCCACCAGCAGAGATGGCGGGATCGAAGAGACCCAGTACTTC. It is translated as CATSRDGGIEETQYF. Looking up the rest from reference TRBV15 and TRBJ2-5 gives the full variable domain: DAMVIQNPRYQVTQFGKPVTLSCSQTLNHNVMYWYQQKSSQAPKLLFHYYDKDFNNEADTPDNFQSRRPNTSFCFLDIRSPGLGDTAMYLCATSRDGGIEETQYFGPGTRLLVL.